The count of the clone carrying this T cell receptor (beta chain) is one. Its antigen remains unidentified. CDR1 and CDR2 from the germline V gene are SGHRS and YFSETQ. Trimming took 0 bases from V and 0 from J, leaving 7 bases between them. The CDR3 runs 15 residues. Using immunoSEQ multiplex PCR, the repertoire was profiled, and TCRdb retains in-frame clones only, with some absent. The sample shows roughly 500,000 clones, roughly 89% of them seen only once. As for treatment: roughly 19 received Ad26.COV2.S at low or high dose, single or two shots; 5 received placebo; per-sample allocation not given. The investigators took samples on day 63 after the first vaccine or placebo injection. The sample comes from a study of Ad26.COV2.S vaccination and SARS-CoV-2 variants. Study results and limitations: Responses of spike-specific T cells (both CD8+ and CD4+) reportedly showed substantial breadth after vaccination.

The chain employs TRBV5-1 and TRBJ1-3; D remains ambiguous. The clonotype originates from a person aged 18-60 years who received the Ad26.COV2.S COVID-19 vaccine or a placebo. The specimen was peripheral blood, collected in a trial of Ad26.COV2.S vaccine versus placebo. CDR3 sequence: CASSLAPSSGNTIYF. CDR3 in DNA: TGCGCCAGCAGCTTGGCCCCCTCCTCTGGAAACACCATATATTTT.